This is a list of T cell receptor beta chains from one sample in a study of early T cells in non-severe SARS-CoV-2 infection. MiXCR, run by TCRdb on the 5' RACE reads, gives a single entry per CDR3 protein. This sample carries about 48,000 distinct CDR3 sequences, 5.6% of them seen once, and the ten largest clones take around 4.4%. Specimen: whole blood. These receptors originate from an adult who was a healthcare worker with PCR-confirmed SARS-CoV-2 infection or an uninfected control (not recorded which). CDR3s include the opening cysteine and the closing phenylalanine or tryptophan. A D gene is named only where the DNA matches it firmly. Size is omitted from some rows. Given values are once, few, many or a class for expanded clones.

v_call	clone_size	j_call	d_call	cdr3_nt	cdr3_aa
TRBV6-2/TRBV6-3	many	TRBJ2-5	TRBD2	TGTGCCAGCAGTTACTCAACGAGCGGGGGATTTCAAGAGACCCAGTACTTC	CASSYSTSGGFQETQYF
TRBV14	-	TRBJ2-7	-	TGTGCCAGCAGCCAGACTCTGAGCTCCTACGAGCAGTACTTC	CASSQTLSSYEQYF
TRBV12-5	many	TRBJ2-2	TRBD1	TGTGCTAGCTACGGGACAGGGGAAGACACCGGGGAGCTGTTTTTT	CASYGTGEDTGELFF
TRBV19	many	TRBJ1-4	-	TGTGCCAGTAGTATAGGAGGGACCCGAATCGGTGAAAAACTGTTTTTT	CASSIGGTRIGEKLFF
TRBV11-2	many	TRBJ1-1	-	TGTGCCAGCAGCTTGTGGGCAGGACAAAACACTGAAGCTTTCTTT	CASSLWAGQNTEAFF
TRBV7-9	-	TRBJ2-5	-	TGTGCCAGCAGCCGTGGGACGGGAGCCCAGTACTTC	CASSRGTGAQYF
TRBV5-6	-	TRBJ1-5	TRBD1	TGTGCCAGCAGCCGCACCGGACAGGGAAAGCCCCAGCATTTT	CASSRTGQGKPQHF
TRBV7-2	few	TRBJ1-5	TRBD1	TGTGCCAGCCGAGGGACAGGGGAGGGCCATCAGCCCCAGCATTTT	CASRGTGEGHQPQHF
TRBV12-3/TRBV12-4	many	TRBJ1-5	-	TGTGCCAGCAGTTACGCCGGGTGGCGGGACGATAGCAATCAGCCCCAGCATTTT	CASSYAGWRDDSNQPQHF
TRBV20-1	many	TRBJ2-7	-	TGCAGTGCTAGAGGTCAGGAGACCCCCCACGAGCAGTACTTC	CSARGQETPHEQYF
TRBV5-1	few	TRBJ1-1	-	TGCGCCAGCAGCTCGGTCGGGGGTCGATCCCCCAAGGATACTGAAGCTTTCTTT	CASSSVGGRSPKDTEAFF
TRBV7-8	many	TRBJ2-3	TRBD2	TGTGCCAGCAGCTTCCCGGGACTAGCGGGAACAGATACGCAGTATTTT	CASSFPGLAGTDTQYF
TRBV7-9	many	TRBJ2-7	TRBD1	TGTGCCAGCAACCCGACAGGGCTTAACGAGCAGTACTTC	CASNPTGLNEQYF
TRBV2	many	TRBJ1-1	-	TGTGCCAGCAAGGGATTCATGAACACTGAAGCTTTCTTT	CASKGFMNTEAFF
TRBV27	many	TRBJ1-4	-	TGTGCCAGCAGTTTTTGGGACTTAGAGGGCGAAAAACTGTTTTTT	CASSFWDLEGEKLFF
TRBV10-3	-	TRBJ1-1	-	TGTGCCATCAGGAACCACGTACGGGGGCGCAAGAACACTGAAGCTTTCTTT	CAIRNHVRGRKNTEAFF
TRBV30	-	TRBJ1-4	-	TGTGCCTGGAGGACGGGATTTATTAATGAAAAACTGTTTTTT	CAWRTGFINEKLFF
TRBV7-2	many	TRBJ2-7	-	TGTGCCAGCAGCTTATTAGAGGGGCTCCCCTACGAGCAGTACTTC	CASSLLEGLPYEQYF
TRBV20-1	many	TRBJ1-1	TRBD1	TGCAGTGCTAGACGGACAGGGGAGGACACTGAAGCTTTCTTT	CSARRTGEDTEAFF
TRBV24-1	many	TRBJ1-2	TRBD1	TGTGCCACCAGTGACCCGGACAGGGGTAACTATGGCTACACCTTC	CATSDPDRGNYGYTF
TRBV7-8	many	TRBJ2-3	-	TGTGCCAGCGCGCTCGAGACTAGCACAGATACGCAGTATTTT	CASALETSTDTQYF
TRBV7-2	few	TRBJ2-5	TRBD2	TGTGCCAGCATGGTCCATAGCGGGAGGGCCGGAGAGACCCAGTACTTC	CASMVHSGRAGETQYF
TRBV7-2	-	TRBJ2-5	-	TGTGCCAGCAGCCGCGGGACAGAAGAGACCCAGTACTTC	CASSRGTEETQYF
TRBV29-1	many	TRBJ1-5	-	TGCAGCGTTGATGTGGGGAGAGGTCAGCCCCAGCATTTT	CSVDVGRGQPQHF
TRBV27	few	TRBJ1-2	TRBD1	TGTGCCAGCAGTCATGACAGGGTCGGCTATGGCTACACCTTC	CASSHDRVGYGYTF
TRBV5-1	many	TRBJ2-1	-	TGCGCCAGCAGCCCAGCCTACTCCTACAATGAGCAGTTCTTC	CASSPAYSYNEQFF
TRBV20-1	-	TRBJ2-7	TRBD1	TGCAGTGCCTGGGTCAGGGGGCAAAACTACGAGCAGTACTTC	CSAWVRGQNYEQYF
TRBV4-3	many	TRBJ2-6	-	TGCGCCAGCAGCCAAGCAGGACCTGGGGCCAACGTCCTGACTTTC	CASSQAGPGANVLTF
TRBV6-6	many	TRBJ1-6	-	TGTGCCAGCACCTCAGAGGGAAATTCACCCCTCCACTTT	CASTSEGNSPLHF
TRBV7-2	many	TRBJ2-3	-	TGTGCCAGCAGCTTAGCCCTTTCTAGGATCGGGGGAACAGATACGCAGTATTTT	CASSLALSRIGGTDTQYF
TRBV7-6	many	TRBJ2-2	-	TGTGCCAGCAGCATTAGACTCTTACCTACCCTGAACACCGGGGAGCTGTTTTTT	CASSIRLLPTLNTGELFF
TRBV7-9	-	TRBJ2-3	-	TGTGCCAGCAGCCCGGGGACTTCCCCCACAGATACGCAGTATTTT	CASSPGTSPTDTQYF
TRBV7-9	many	TRBJ1-1	TRBD1	TGTGCCAGCAGCTCACAACCCCGGGACAGGGTCACTGAAGCTTTCTTT	CASSSQPRDRVTEAFF
TRBV12-5	many	TRBJ2-7	TRBD2	TGTGCTAGTGGCCCCGGGACTAGCGGGGCGTACGAGCAGTACTTC	CASGPGTSGAYEQYF
TRBV9	-	TRBJ2-1	-	TGTGCCAGCAGCGGGCCGGGGCACAATGAGCAGTTCTTC	CASSGPGHNEQFF
TRBV29-1	many	TRBJ2-2	-	TGCAGCGTTGGCAGCGTCACCGGGGAGCTGTTTTTT	CSVGSVTGELFF
TRBV5-1	many	TRBJ1-1	-	TGCGCCAGCAGCTCTGATACAGGTTCTGAAGCTTTCTTT	CASSSDTGSEAFF
TRBV7-8	few	TRBJ2-6	TRBD1	TGTGCCAGCAGCGTAAGACAGGGCTTAAGCTCTGGGGCCAACGTCCTGACTTTC	CASSVRQGLSSGANVLTF
TRBV2	many	TRBJ2-2	-	TGTGCCAGCAACTTACTCCTCGATAACACCGGGGAGCTGTTTTTT	CASNLLLDNTGELFF
TRBV7-2	many	TRBJ2-1	-	TGTGCCAGCAGCTTAGCAGGGGTGCGCTACAATGAGCAGTTCTTC	CASSLAGVRYNEQFF
TRBV10-2	-	TRBJ2-5	-	TGCGCCAGCAGTTCCACGGGCCCCCCCCCGGAGACCCAGTACTTC	CASSSTGPPPETQYF
TRBV29-1	-	TRBJ1-6	TRBD1	TGCAGCGTATCTGAACCCTTGGGACAGGGCAATTCACCCCTCCACTTT	CSVSEPLGQGNSPLHF
TRBV5-6	many	TRBJ1-2	-	TGTGCCAGCAGCTTGTACACCTCCGGTCGGAAGACAGTTAACTATGGCTACACCTTC	CASSLYTSGRKTVNYGYTF
TRBV6-1	many	TRBJ1-1	-	TGTGCCAGCAGTTACAACAGGGCGAACACTGAAGCTTTCTTT	CASSYNRANTEAFF
TRBV4-2	many	TRBJ2-1	TRBD2	TGTGCCAGCAGCCAAGATCTGGGGGGAGGGAACTCCTACAATGAGCAGTTCTTC	CASSQDLGGGNSYNEQFF
TRBV5-1	many	TRBJ1-2	-	TGCGCCAGCATGGACAACTATGGCTACACCTTC	CASMDNYGYTF
TRBV20-1	many	TRBJ2-3	-	TGCAGTGCTAGGGTCACCGGGGGCCGCACAGATACGCAGTATTTT	CSARVTGGRTDTQYF
TRBV30	many	TRBJ2-7	-	TGTGCCTGGTCCTTGGGCCCAGCGCAGTACTTC	CAWSLGPAQYF
TRBV20-1	many	TRBJ2-1	-	TGCAGTGCTAGACCGCAGTCGGTAGGCGAGCAGTTCTTC	CSARPQSVGEQFF
TRBV6-1	many	TRBJ2-3	-	TGTGCCAGCACCGAGGCCACAGTAGATACGCAGTATTTT	CASTEATVDTQYF
TRBV6-1	few	TRBJ2-7	-	TGTGCCAGCAGTGAAGCCGACGGTACCTACGAGCAGTACTTC	CASSEADGTYEQYF
TRBV6-2/TRBV6-3	-	TRBJ2-7	-	TGTGCCACCACGACAGGTACTTTGGAGCAGTACTTC	CATTTGTLEQYF
TRBV2	many	TRBJ1-1	-	TGTGCCAGCAGGCCAGGACGGGAGAACACTGAAGCTTTCTTT	CASRPGRENTEAFF
TRBV11-1	many	TRBJ2-5	TRBD1	TGTGCCAGCAGCTTAGGTTCCCCTTGGACAGGCCGGTACCAAGAGACCCAGTACTTC	CASSLGSPWTGRYQETQYF